Described below is a single T cell receptor (beta chain) sequence and its context. The germline gives CDR1 KGHSH, CDR2 LQKENI. V was pared by 4 bases and J by 4 bases, with 13 bases between. The CDR3 runs 15 residues. This entry belongs to a study of blood T cells in healthy people across ages. A sample-barcoded 5' primer and a J-beta primer mix were used in a second PCR of roughly 6 to 11 cycles. With 12 random nucleotides, a template-switch adaptor tagged each individual cDNA molecule. TCRdb re-analysed the 5' RACE reads in MiXCR, keeping a single row per CDR3 protein. This table has fewer than 2,000,000 distinct CDR3 sequences, approximately 40% appearing once.

Sequencing used blood. This chain uses TRBV18 with TRBJ2-2; D is ambiguous. The clonotype comes from a human donor in good health. For the CDR3, the DNA is TGTGCCAGCTCACTTGTTCAGGACCCCACCGGGGAGCTGTTTTTT. Its protein product is CASSLVQDPTGELFF.